This T cell receptor beta chain was sequenced for a study of cytomegalovirus exposure and HLA in healthy donors. This CDR3 region has 14 residues. Germline V lookup: CDR1 SEHNR, CDR2 FQNEAQ (reference sequence). J was trimmed by 13 bases and V by 5 bases; bases with no gene match: 13. It was with 60 Vbeta and 13 Jbeta primers that the PCR ran. Here immunoSEQ multiplex PCR was the method, and the copy in TCRdb shows in-frame clones only, minus some. The data include approximately 140,000 clones; the top ten clones carry roughly 1.4%. The chain is built from TRBV7-9 and TRBJ1-5; 8 nucleotides line up with TRBD1. What was sequenced was PBMCs. The origin of this receptor is a woman aged 35 to 49 in good health and CMV-seronegative. The CDR3 is CASSLRDRPGVQHF. CDR3 coding DNA: TGTGCCAGCAGCCTCCGGGACAGGCCGGGAGTGCAGCATTTT.